This T cell receptor (beta chain) was retrieved from a study of OX40 agonist ivuxolimab in advanced cancers. On the study more broadly: Patients enrolled in dose escalation were diagnosed with hepatocellular carcinoma, melanoma, renal cell or head and neck cancer.

Of note for this clone: The same CDR3 can be traced to other DNA sequences in this sample.

Sequencing was performed with immunoSEQ multiplex PCR; in TCRdb, only in-frame clones are kept and a portion is missing. The table has 90,000 to 100,000 clones, under 85% seen once; the top ten hold 3.8%. The germline V gene encodes CDR1 MNHEY and CDR2 SMNVEV (reference sequence). This CDR3 contains 13 residues. Trimming shortened V by 2 bases and J by 4 bases, and 6 bases separated the two germline ends. The sequencing here drew on CD4+ or CD8+ T cells sorted from blood, taken in a trial of the OX40 agonist ivuxolimab. The V and J genes are TRBV27 and TRBJ2-1; a weak D match, TRBD2 (6 bases). The source is an adult with an advanced solid tumor such as melanoma, head and neck, liver or kidney cancer. The CDR3 reads CASSLAGYNEQFF. The CDR3 DNA reads TGTGCCAGCAGTTTAGCGGGATACAATGAGCAGTTCTTC.